This section outlines one TCR beta chain sequence together with its context. V lost 6 bases and J lost 6, with 15 bases in between. The germline V gene encodes CDR1 SEHNR and CDR2 FQNEAQ (reference sequence). CDR3 length: 14 residues. Method: immunoSEQ multiplex PCR; TCRdb's copy keeps in-frame clones and lacks some. The sample gives 250,000 to 350,000 clones, more than 70% of which show up once; 7.8% is in the top ten. The data derive from a study of blood T cell repertoires in COVID-19. Looking at the study overall: Sites across the United States, Italy and Spain contributed samples from acute and convalescent COVID-19. Sample material is recorded as cDNA or gDNA derived from T cells, B-cell-depleted T cells, or PBMCs.

V gene TRBV7-9 combines with J gene TRBJ1-5; D unresolved. Specimen: peripheral blood. The sequence was collected from a woman aged 45-65 years who had recovered from COVID-19. The CDR3 sequence is CASSVAGRGQPQHF. The DNA for the CDR3 is TGTGCCAGCAGTGTAGCCGGGCGGGGTCAGCCCCAGCATTTT.